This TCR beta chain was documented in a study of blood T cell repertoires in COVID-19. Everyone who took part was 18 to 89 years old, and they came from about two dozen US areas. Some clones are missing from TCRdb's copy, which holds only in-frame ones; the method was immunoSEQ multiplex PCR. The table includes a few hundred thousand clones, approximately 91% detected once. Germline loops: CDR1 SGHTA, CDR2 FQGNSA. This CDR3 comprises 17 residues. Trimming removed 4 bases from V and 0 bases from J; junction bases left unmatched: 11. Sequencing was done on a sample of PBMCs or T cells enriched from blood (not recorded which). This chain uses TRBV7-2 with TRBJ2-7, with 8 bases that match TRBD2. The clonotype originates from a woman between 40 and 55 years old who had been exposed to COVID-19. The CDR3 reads CASSSFVAGIDSYEQYF. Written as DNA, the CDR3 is TGTGCCAGCAGCTCTTTCGTAGCGGGAATAGACTCCTACGAGCAGTACTTC. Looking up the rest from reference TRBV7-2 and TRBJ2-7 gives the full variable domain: GAGVSQSPSNKVTEKGKDVELRCDPISGHTALYWYRQSLGQGLEFLIYFQGNSAPDKSGLPSDRFSAERTGGSVSTLTIQRTQQEDSAVYLCASSSFVAGIDSYEQYFGPGTRLTVT.